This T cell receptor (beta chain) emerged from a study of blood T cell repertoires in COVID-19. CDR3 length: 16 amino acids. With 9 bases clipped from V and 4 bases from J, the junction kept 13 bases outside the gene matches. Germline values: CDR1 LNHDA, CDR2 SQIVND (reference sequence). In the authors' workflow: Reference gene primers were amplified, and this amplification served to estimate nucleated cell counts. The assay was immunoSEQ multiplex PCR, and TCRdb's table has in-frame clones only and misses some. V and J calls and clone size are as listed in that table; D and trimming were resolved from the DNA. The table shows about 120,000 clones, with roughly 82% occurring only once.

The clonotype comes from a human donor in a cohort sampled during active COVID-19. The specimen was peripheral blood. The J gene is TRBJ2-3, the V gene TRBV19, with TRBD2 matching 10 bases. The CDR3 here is CASRRGELAGADTQYF. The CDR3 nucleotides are TGTGCCAGCCGACGAGGGGAGCTAGCGGGGGCAGATACGCAGTATTTT.